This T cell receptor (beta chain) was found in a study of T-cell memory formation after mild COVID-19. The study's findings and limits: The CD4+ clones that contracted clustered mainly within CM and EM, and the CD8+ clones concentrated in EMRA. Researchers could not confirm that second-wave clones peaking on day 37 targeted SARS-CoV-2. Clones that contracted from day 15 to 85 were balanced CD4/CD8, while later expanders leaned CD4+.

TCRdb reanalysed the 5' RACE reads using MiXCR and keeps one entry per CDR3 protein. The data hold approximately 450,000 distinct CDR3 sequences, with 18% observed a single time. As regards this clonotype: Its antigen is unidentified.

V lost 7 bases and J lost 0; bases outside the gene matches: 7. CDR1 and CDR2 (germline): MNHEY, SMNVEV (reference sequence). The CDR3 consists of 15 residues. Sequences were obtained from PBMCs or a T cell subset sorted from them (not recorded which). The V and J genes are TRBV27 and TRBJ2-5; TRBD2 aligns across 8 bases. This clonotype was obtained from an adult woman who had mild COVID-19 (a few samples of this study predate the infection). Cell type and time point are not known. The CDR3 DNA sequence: TGTGCCAGCACCCGGGTAGCGGGATACCAAGAGACCCAGTACTTC. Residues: CASTRVAGYQETQYF.